The rows below give T cell receptor beta chains drawn from one sample of a study of T cells after yellow fever vaccination. TCRdb reprocessed the 5' RACE reads via MiXCR and lists one record per CDR3 protein. Of some 320,000 distinct CDR3 sequences listed, 3.5% to 5% are singletons. Sequences were derived from PBMCs, sampled 15 days after the yellow fever booster vaccination. The source of these receptors is a man aged 18 to 35 who received the YFV17D yellow fever vaccine. CDR3s include the opening cysteine and the closing phenylalanine or tryptophan. The D gene is left open where the match is weak. Clone size appears in some rows only: once, few, many, or a class for an expanded clone.

D gene	V gene	clone size	J gene	CDR3 DNA	CDR3 protein
TRBD1	TRBV29-1	many	TRBJ2-1	TGCAGCGTCTCAGGGGGCTCGGTCAATGAGCAGTTCTTC	CSVSGGSVNEQFF
NA	TRBV10-3	many	TRBJ2-3	TGTGCCATCAGTGAGTCGTTAGATACGCAGTATTTT	CAISESLDTQYF
NA	TRBV7-2	many	TRBJ1-3	TGTGCCAGCAGCCTTTCCCTGGGGGTTGGAAACACCATATATTTT	CASSLSLGVGNTIYF
TRBD1	TRBV5-1	many	TRBJ2-7	TGCGCCAGCGGGTGGACAGGGACCTACGAGCAGTACTTC	CASGWTGTYEQYF
NA	TRBV7-6	few	TRBJ2-3	TGTGCCAGCAGCTTATTTGGGGTGCCAGATACGCAGTATTTT	CASSLFGVPDTQYF
NA	TRBV7-9	many	TRBJ2-1	TGTGCCAGCAAGGCAGATAACAATGAGCAGTTCTTC	CASKADNNEQFF
TRBD1	TRBV9	NA	TRBJ1-2	TGTGCCAGCAGGAGACAGGGTTATGGCTACACCTTC	CASRRQGYGYTF
NA	TRBV15	NA	TRBJ2-5	TGTGCCACCAGCAGAGATAAGGGGACTTTCGAGACCCAGTACTTC	CATSRDKGTFETQYF
NA	TRBV12-3/TRBV12-4	few	TRBJ2-5	TGTGCCAGCAATCCCGCGGCTCATGGAGAGACCCAGTACTTC	CASNPAAHGETQYF
NA	TRBV19	NA	TRBJ1-1	TGTGCCAGTAGTTCGGACATCTGGAGTGAAGCTTTCTTT	CASSSDIWSEAFF
NA	TRBV6-6	many	TRBJ1-1	TGTGCCAGCATTCCTGACGGCATGAACACTGAAGCTTTCTTT	CASIPDGMNTEAFF